This TCR beta chain appears in the sequencing data of a study of Graves' ophthalmopathy and Graves' hyperthyroidism. Amplification from RNA transcripts yielded the TCR beta CDR3 regions. First-round RT-PCR used HTBI primers; second-round multiplex PCR followed. In TCRdb, the multiplex PCR reads were re-called with MiXCR into one record per CDR3 protein. The sample holds about 400,000 distinct CDR3 sequences, 15% to 17% seen once. The CDR3 spans 15 residues. Trimming stripped 2 bases from V and 1 base from J, with 12 bases between. The V gene's germline CDR1 is SGHRS and CDR2 YFSETQ. Calling hyperthyroidism stable required that no ophthalmopathy show up within 18 months of follow-up. Diagnosis relied on clinical symptoms, serum thyroxine, TRAb, thyroid ultrasound and orbital computed tomography. The study, taken as a whole, reports: Most thyroid clonotypes with frequency above 0.001 were detected in blood too. A 13-signature model separated ophthalmopathy from stable hyperthyroidism, reaching around 88% sensitivity and around 83% specificity cross-validated.

This clonotype was detected ten times or more. Its antigen is as yet unknown. V is TRBV5-1 and J is TRBJ1-1; D perhaps matches TRBD1 (6 bases). This clonotype was obtained from a woman aged 18 to 35 with stable Graves' hyperthyroidism. The material sequenced was peripheral blood. The CDR3 reads CASSFAGGANTEAFF. For the CDR3, the DNA is TGCGCCAGCAGCTTCGCCGGGGGCGCGAACACTGAAGCTTTCTTT.